The 23 T cell receptor beta chains below were found in one sample sequenced in a study of cytomegalovirus exposure and HLA in healthy donors. Use of 60 Vbeta and 13 Jbeta primers characterized the PCR. Repertoires were generated with immunoSEQ multiplex PCR, while TCRdb's copy carries only in-frame clones and drops some. The sample spans about 130,000 clones; the ten largest clones claim 1.5% to 2%. The sequencing sample was made of PBMCs. The receptors shown here come from a woman between 40 and 55 years old in good health and CMV-seropositive.

The chain couples TRBV10-3 to TRBJ1-1, with D perhaps TRBD1 (5 bases). The V end was cut by 4 bases, the J end by 0 bases, with 9 bases between. Germline-derived CDR1 and CDR2 are ENHRY and SYGVKD. This CDR3 is 14 amino acids long. The CDR3 reads CAISGGLLNTEAFF. In nucleotides, the CDR3 is TGTGCCATCAGTGGGGGACTGCTGAACACTGAAGCTTTCTTT.

This sequence joins TRBV6-5 and TRBJ2-5, with TRBD1 identical over 9 bases. Losses at the gene ends were 6 bases for V and 5 bases for J; bases not matched to a gene: 4. Germline CDR1 reads MNHEY; CDR2 reads SVGAGI. The CDR3 contains 13 residues. Written as DNA, the CDR3 is TGTGCCAGCAGGGGACAGGGTCTCGAGACCCAGTACTTC. Protein product: CASRGQGLETQYF.

This chain uses TRBV18 with TRBJ2-1, with D possibly being TRBD2 (6 bases). The CDR3 runs 13 residues. CDR1 is KGHSH and CDR2 is LQKENI in the germline V gene. V was pared by 0 bases and J by 10 bases, with 10 bases between. CDR3 bases: TGTGCCAGCTCACCACCGGGGGGAAGGGAGCAGTTCTTC. Protein product: CASSPPGGREQFF.

As to this clone: Germline is not matched at one junction end, which may reflect a read error. This sequence joins TRBV20-1 and TRBJ1-2, with D possibly TRBD1 on 6 matching bases. Germline V gene sequence: CDR1 DFQATT, CDR2 SNEGSKA (reference sequence). The length of the CDR3 is 11 residues. The chain's CDR3 is CSAAVRGAGAF. The CDR3 DNA is TGCAGTGCGGCGGTTCGGGGCGCAGGGGCCTTC.

V gene TRBV11-2 combines with J gene TRBJ2-1, with TRBD2 matching over 7 bases. The CDR3 runs 15 residues. The V segment lost 2 bases and the J segment 4 bases; nucleotides outside the gene matches: 5. From germline, CDR1 is SGHAT and CDR2 FQNNGV. CDR3 nucleotide sequence: TGTGCCAGCAGCTTAACGGGACTACCATACAATGAGCAGTTCTTC. As protein: CASSLTGLPYNEQFF.

The chain recombines TRBV19 with TRBJ2-1; 10 nucleotides line up with TRBD1. V gave up 4 bases and J gave up 10 bases; unmatched junction bases: 10. Germline V gene lookup returns CDR1 LNHDA and CDR2 SQIVND (reference sequence). The CDR3 runs to 15 residues. This CDR3 is CASSTPGTGAGEQFF. CDR3 nucleotides: TGTGCCAGTAGTACGCCGGGGACAGGGGCTGGCGAGCAGTTCTTC.

In DNA form, the CDR3 reads TGCGCCAGCCAACAGGGAAACACAGATACGCAGTATTTT. As protein: CASQQGNTDTQYF. The V call is TRBV5-1, the J call TRBJ2-3, with D possibly TRBD1 on 6 matching bases. Germline values: CDR1 SGHRS, CDR2 YFSETQ. The V end lost 7 bases, the J end lost 2 bases, and 11 bases lay between the germline ends. This CDR3 spans 13 amino acids.

This chain uses TRBV5-6 with TRBJ1-1; 7 nucleotides agree with TRBD1. V was pared by 4 bases and J by 6 bases, with 3 bases of the junction left unmatched. Germline CDR1 reads SGHDT; CDR2 reads YYEEEE. The CDR3 length is 12 residues. CDR3 sequence reads: CASSRQGPEAFF. The DNA for the CDR3 is TGTGCCAGCAGCCGACAGGGTCCTGAAGCTTTCTTT.

V and J are TRBV4-1 and TRBJ2-1; 8 nucleotides agree with TRBD2. After removal of 1 base from V and 8 bases from J, the junction contained 10 bases not matched to a gene. This CDR3 comprises 16 residues. Germline loops: CDR1 MGHRA, CDR2 YSYEKL. The CDR3 region is CASSQVPGTRLHEQFF. The CDR3 nucleotides are TGCGCCAGCAGCCAAGTCCCGGGGACTAGGCTGCATGAGCAGTTCTTC.

The chain is built from TRBV2 and TRBJ1-5, with 8 nucleotides matching TRBD1. Per the germline V gene, CDR1 is SNHLY and CDR2 is FYNNEI. This CDR3 has 18 residues. V was clipped by 6 bases and J by 0 bases; unmatched bases: 13. The CDR3 sequence: CASSRQGSDFYSNQPQHF. CDR3 bases: TGTGCCAGCAGCAGACAGGGGTCCGATTTTTATAGCAATCAGCCCCAGCATTTT.

The genes are TRBV7-2 and TRBJ2-7, with D unclear. The ends were cut back, 3 bases at V and 6 bases at J, with 9 bases in the middle. Germline-derived CDR1 and CDR2 are SGHTA and FQGNSA. This CDR3 comprises 12 residues. The DNA for the CDR3 is TGTGCCAGCAGCTTCCCGGTCGGCGAGCAGTACTTC. Its protein is CASSFPVGEQYF.

This chain connects TRBV2 to TRBJ2-2, with 13 bases aligning to TRBD2. Germline V gene data show CDR1 as SNHLY and CDR2 as FYNNEI. The V gene end was trimmed by 8 bases and the J gene end by 7 bases; junction bases not matched to a gene: 7. The CDR3 length is 15 residues. The CDR3 here is CASCGLAGDGGELFF. CDR3 nucleotides: TGTGCCAGCTGTGGACTAGCGGGAGATGGCGGGGAGCTGTTTTTT.

V gene TRBV29-1 combines with J gene TRBJ2-3; 7 nucleotides line up with TRBD2. Germline-derived CDR1 and CDR2 are SQVTM and ANQGSEA. Trimming removed 4 bases from V and 4 bases from J; junction bases left unmatched: 17. The CDR3 consists of 17 residues. For the CDR3, the DNA is TGCAGCGTTGTATCGAGCGGGAAGAGTTATTATGCAGATACGCAGTATTTT. Translating gives CSVVSSGKSYYADTQYF.

The chain recombines TRBV27 with TRBJ1-4, with 10 nucleotides matching TRBD1. The CDR3 loop spans 14 amino acids. J lost 8 bases, V lost 6 bases, and 6 bases had no gene match. The germline V gene has CDR1 MNHEY and CDR2 SMNVEV (reference sequence). CDR3 loop: CASRRQGAREKLFF. For the CDR3, the DNA is TGTGCCAGCAGGAGACAGGGGGCTAGAGAAAAACTGTTTTTT.

The CDR3 spells CASTGLGGSPLHF. In DNA, the CDR3 is TGTGCCAGCACCGGGTTGGGGGGTTCACCCCTCCACTTT. V usage is TRBV6-5 and J usage is TRBJ1-6; a weak D match, TRBD1 (5 bases). V lost 7 bases and J 9 bases, leaving 13 bases between the germline ends. Germline lookup yields CDR1 MNHEY and CDR2 SVGAGI. CDR3 size: 13 residues.

The chain employs TRBV18 and TRBJ2-1; D not resolved. Germline lookup yields CDR1 KGHSH and CDR2 LQKENI. V lost 2 bases and J 0 bases, leaving 14 bases between the germline ends. There are 17 residues in the CDR3. The CDR3 spells CASSPWRSESSYNEQFF. CDR3 sequence (DNA): TGTGCCAGCTCACCATGGCGGTCCGAAAGCTCCTACAATGAGCAGTTCTTC.

This chain joins TRBV5-4 and TRBJ2-3, with D perhaps TRBD1 (6 bases). Looked up from germline, CDR1 is SGHNT and CDR2 is YYREEE (reference sequence). Trimming took off 4 bases at V and 0 bases at J, with 12 bases between the two ends. CDR3 length: 15 residues. The CDR3 sequence is CASSKDRTSTDTQYF. CDR3 in DNA: TGTGCCAGCAGCAAGGACAGAACTAGCACAGATACGCAGTATTTT. The full variable domain, with the rest looked up from reference TRBV5-4 and TRBJ2-3, is ETGVTQSPTHLIKTRGQQVTLRCSSQSGHNTVSWYQQALGQGPQFIFQYYREEENGRGNFPPRFSGLQFPNYSSELNVNALELDDSALYLCASSKDRTSTDTQYFGPGTRLTVL.

This chain uses TRBV5-4 with TRBJ1-2, with TRBD1 identical over 7 bases. The junction had 6 bases not matched to a gene; V was cut back by 5 bases and J by 8 bases. The CDR3 has 12 residues. The germline gives CDR1 SGHNT, CDR2 YYREEE (reference sequence). The CDR3 spells CASRYDREGYTF. CDR3 DNA: TGTGCCAGCAGATATGACAGGGAGGGCTACACCTTC.

The V gene is TRBV18, the J gene TRBJ1-5, with 11 positions matching TRBD1. The trim removed 1 base at V and 6 bases at J, leaving 2 bases unmatched. Germline V gene data show CDR1 as KGHSH and CDR2 as LQKENI. The length of the CDR3 is 15 residues. This chain's CDR3 is CASSPQGQGGQPQHF. CDR3 DNA sequence: TGTGCCAGCTCACCACAGGGACAGGGGGGTCAGCCCCAGCATTTT.

This chain connects TRBV6-5 to TRBJ2-7; a weak D match, TRBD1 (6 bases). The germline gives CDR1 MNHEY, CDR2 SVGAGI. The V end was cut by 4 bases, the J end by 3 bases, with 16 bases between. The CDR3 length is 15 residues. CDR3 region: CASSSPGHGYYEQYF. The CDR3 DNA is TGTGCCAGCAGTTCACCGGGACATGGGTACTACGAGCAGTACTTC.

The genes are TRBV15 and TRBJ2-1, with 9 bases that match TRBD2. V lost 3 bases and J lost 6; bases outside the gene matches: 9. The CDR3 covers 16 residues. CDR1 is LNHNV and CDR2 is YYDKDF in the germline V gene (reference sequence). The CDR3: CATSSPISGRGNEQFF. CDR3 coding DNA: TGTGCCACCAGCAGTCCCATTAGCGGGAGAGGCAATGAGCAGTTCTTC. The variable domain in full, with the rest retrieved from reference TRBV15 and TRBJ2-1, is DAMVIQNPRYQVTQFGKPVTLSCSQTLNHNVMYWYQQKSSQAPKLLFHYYDKDFNNEADTPDNFQSRRPNTSFCFLDIRSPGLGDTAMYLCATSSPISGRGNEQFFGPGTRLTVL.

The genes are TRBV19 and TRBJ1-3, with D uncertain. This CDR3 comprises 16 residues. Germline lookup yields CDR1 LNHDA and CDR2 SQIVND (reference sequence). The germline V and J ends were trimmed by 3 bases and 0 bases, with 12 bases remaining between them. CDR3 nucleotide sequence: TGTGCCAGTAGTATTGCGGGTTCAGTCTCTGGAAACACCATATATTTT. Translating it yields CASSIAGSVSGNTIYF.

V and J are TRBV28 and TRBJ2-7, with 9 positions matching TRBD1. CDR3 length equals 14 residues. The V gene's germline CDR1 is MDHEN and CDR2 SYDVKM. The V gene end was trimmed by 11 bases and the J gene end by 3 bases; junction bases not matched to a gene: 11. The CDR3 loop reads CAVTQGTGSYEQYF. The CDR3 region has the DNA TGTGCCGTAACCCAAGGGACAGGGAGCTACGAGCAGTACTTC. Filled out from reference TRBV28 and TRBJ2-7, the complete variable domain reads DVKVTQSSRYLVKRTGEKVFLECVQDMDHENMFWYRQDPGLGLRLIYFSYDVKMKEKGDIPEGYSVSREKKERFSLILESASTNQTSMYLCAVTQGTGSYEQYFGPGTRLTVT.